This T cell receptor (beta chain) appears in the sequencing data of a study of T-cell reconstitution after alpha-beta-depleted transplantation in children. Study results and limitations: It was newly produced T cells that mostly accounted for T-cell counts and diversity one year after transplant.

Unique molecular identifiers featured in how the TCRbeta library was prepared. TCRdb fed the PCR reads into MiXCR, producing one record per CDR3 protein. This table holds roughly 500,000 distinct CDR3 sequences, over 9.5% found once. This clonotype was found many times. Its specificity is not known. The receptor comes from a child aged 2-15 years with inherited bone marrow failure, due to receive a stem cell transplant. Source: PBMCs, taken before TCRalphabeta/CD19-depleted stem cell transplant.

CDR3 in amino acids: CASSKPTEYNEQFF. The CDR3 DNA sequence: TGTGCCAGTAGTAAACCGACGGAGTACAATGAGCAGTTCTTC. The chain has TRBV19 and TRBJ2-1; D is unclear. The V end was cut by 4 bases, the J end by 4 bases, with 11 bases between. The CDR3 spans 14 residues. Germline V gives CDR1 LNHDA, CDR2 SQIVND (reference sequence).